Listed here are 14 T cell receptor beta chains from one sample, sequenced in a study of T-cell memory formation after mild COVID-19. TCRdb analysed the 5' RACE reads with MiXCR anew, one entry per CDR3 protein. This table holds roughly 510,000 distinct CDR3 sequences, around 15% found once. Sequencing was done on a sample of PBMCs or a T cell subset sorted from them (not recorded which). The receptors stem from an adult woman who had mild COVID-19 (a few samples of this study predate the infection). Cell type and time point are not known.

This clonotype was picked up a small number of times. V and J are TRBV19 and TRBJ2-3, with D possibly called TRBD1 or TRBD2 (6 bases each). The CDR3 spans 16 residues. Germline V lookup: CDR1 LNHDA, CDR2 SQIVND (reference sequence). V dropped 7 bases and J dropped 6 bases, with 23 bases sitting between them. Here the CDR3 DNA reads TGTGCCAGTACCGATGGGTCCCTGGGGGGCCGGGATACGCAGTATTTT. Translation: CASTDGSLGGRDTQYF.

CDR3 in amino acids: CAWSVKGIYEQYF. The CDR3 nucleotides read TGTGCCTGGAGTGTAAAGGGGATCTACGAGCAGTACTTC. The chain is built from TRBV30 and TRBJ2-7; D is possibly TRBD1 (5 bases). The V and J ends lost 0 bases and 3 bases respectively, with 9 bases between them. The germline gives CDR1 GTSNPN, CDR2 SVGIG (reference sequence). The CDR3 has 13 amino acids.

This clonotype was picked up many times. V and J are TRBV7-9 and TRBJ2-2; 13 bases line up with TRBD2. This CDR3 contains 18 residues. CDR1 is SEHNR, CDR2 FQNEAQ, per germline (reference sequence). The trim removed 4 bases at V and 4 bases at J, leaving 9 bases unmatched. The CDR3 is CASSSGLAGAPGTGELFF. CDR3 DNA sequence: TGTGCCAGCAGCTCCGGACTAGCGGGGGCCCCGGGCACCGGGGAGCTGTTTTTT.

A few counts support this clonotype. The chain uses TRBV7-8 and TRBJ1-4; tentative D call: TRBD1 (5 bases). There are 14 residues in the CDR3. Germline V gene data show CDR1 as SGHVS and CDR2 as FQNEAQ. V lost 6 bases, J lost 5 bases, and 13 bases lay in between. The CDR3 DNA sequence: TGTGCCAGCAGGATAGGGACGGTGAATGAAAAACTGTTTTTT. Translated: CASRIGTVNEKLFF.

Details on this clonotype: Its ends do not fully match the called genes, so a read error is possible. The J gene is TRBJ1-1, the V gene TRBV7-3; D gene uncertain. The CDR3 extends over 13 amino acids. Germline V gene sequence: CDR1 SGHTA, CDR2 FQGTGA. This CDR3 reads CASSLSANSEAFF. CDR3 nucleotides: TGTGCCAGCAGCTTAAGTGCTAACAGTGAAGCTTTCTTT.

The rearrangement uses TRBV7-9 and TRBJ2-1; D may be TRBD1 (5 bases). Germline-derived CDR1 and CDR2 are SEHNR and FQNEAQ (reference sequence). V was cut by 2 bases and J by 5 bases, with 10 bases left in between. This CDR3 contains 14 residues. The CDR3 here is CASSLTGTDNEQFF. DNA for the CDR3: TGTGCCAGCAGCTTAACAGGTACCGACAATGAGCAGTTCTTC. Drawing the rest from reference TRBV7-9 and TRBJ2-1, the complete variable domain is DTGVSQNPRHKITKRGQNVTFRCDPISEHNRLYWYRQTLGQGPEFLTYFQNEAQLEKSRLLSDRFSAERPKGSFSTLEIQRTEQGDSAMYLCASSLTGTDNEQFFGPGTRLTVL.

The gene calls are TRBV6-2 or TRBV6-3 and TRBJ2-7; D ambiguous. V lost 2 bases to trimming and J lost 3 bases, with 11 bases between them. Germline V CDR1 and CDR2: MNHEY, SVGEGT. There are 14 residues in the CDR3. The CDR3 spells CASSYDDGYYEQYF. The CDR3 DNA reads TGTGCCAGCAGTTACGACGACGGTTACTACGAGCAGTACTTC.

V is TRBV12-3 or TRBV12-4 and J is TRBJ1-1; D remains unclear. This CDR3 has 14 amino acids. V was cut by 4 bases and J by 2 bases, with 11 bases left in between. CDR3 sequence: CASSWSGTNTEAFF. The DNA of the CDR3 is TGTGCCAGCAGTTGGAGCGGTACAAACACTGAAGCTTTCTTT.

This clonotype has more than one count but fewer than ten. The rearrangement links TRBV5-1 to TRBJ2-7, with D tentatively TRBD1 (5 bases). V shed 4 bases and J shed 13 bases, with 30 bases lying between them. Germline CDR1 SGHRS, CDR2 YFSETQ. The CDR3 is 16 amino acids. The CDR3 DNA is TGCGCCAGCAGCCCTGGGGCCGATGCCTCTCCTACGAGTTCATACTTC. Its translation: CASSPGADASPTSSYF.

There are a few counts of this clonotype. The CDR3 DNA is TGCAGGGCTCCCCGCGGGGCGGGGAATGAGCAGTTCTTC. Translation: CRAPRGAGNEQFF. The gene calls are TRBV20-1 and TRBJ2-1, with a weak D call TRBD2 (6 bases). In germline, CDR1 is DFQATT, CDR2 SNEGSKA (reference sequence). The length of the CDR3 is 13 residues.

V and J are TRBV24-1 and TRBJ2-5, with D perhaps TRBD2 (5 bases). CDR1 is KGHDR and CDR2 is SFDVKD in the germline V gene. The CDR3 has 15 amino acids. The V gene lost 2 bases and the J gene lost 5 bases, with 14 bases spanning the gap. The CDR3 spells CATSDYRAGGETQYF. CDR3 bases: TGTGCCACCAGTGATTATCGGGCAGGCGGGGAGACCCAGTACTTC.

The sample holds many counts of this clonotype. This sequence joins TRBV4-1 and TRBJ1-1; TRBD1 might be the D (5 bases). CDR1 and CDR2 (germline): MGHRA, YSYEKL. Trimming removed 5 bases at V and 2 bases at J, with 15 bases between. CDR3 length equals 15 residues. Written as DNA, the CDR3 is TGCGCCAGCAGCGCACGGGGGGGGACCAACACTGAAGCTTTCTTT. This codes for CASSARGGTNTEAFF.

This clonotype was seen more than once but under ten times. The genes are TRBV18 and TRBJ1-4; D is undetermined. Trimming removed 1 base at V and 8 bases at J, with 14 bases between. The germline V gene has CDR1 KGHSH and CDR2 LQKENI. This CDR3 is 15 amino acids long. The CDR3 sequence: CASSPRRQDGEKLFF. The CDR3 DNA follows: TGTGCCAGCTCACCACGGCGGCAGGACGGCGAAAAACTGTTTTTT.

The V and J genes are TRBV6-5 and TRBJ1-2; 7 bases align to TRBD1. The V gene's germline CDR1 is MNHEY and CDR2 SVGAGI. V gave up 4 bases and J gave up 4 bases; unmatched junction bases: 6. This CDR3 comprises 14 residues. The DNA for the CDR3 is TGTGCCAGCAGTTCCTCCGACAGGGTCTATGGCTACACCTTC. This sequence encodes CASSSSDRVYGYTF.